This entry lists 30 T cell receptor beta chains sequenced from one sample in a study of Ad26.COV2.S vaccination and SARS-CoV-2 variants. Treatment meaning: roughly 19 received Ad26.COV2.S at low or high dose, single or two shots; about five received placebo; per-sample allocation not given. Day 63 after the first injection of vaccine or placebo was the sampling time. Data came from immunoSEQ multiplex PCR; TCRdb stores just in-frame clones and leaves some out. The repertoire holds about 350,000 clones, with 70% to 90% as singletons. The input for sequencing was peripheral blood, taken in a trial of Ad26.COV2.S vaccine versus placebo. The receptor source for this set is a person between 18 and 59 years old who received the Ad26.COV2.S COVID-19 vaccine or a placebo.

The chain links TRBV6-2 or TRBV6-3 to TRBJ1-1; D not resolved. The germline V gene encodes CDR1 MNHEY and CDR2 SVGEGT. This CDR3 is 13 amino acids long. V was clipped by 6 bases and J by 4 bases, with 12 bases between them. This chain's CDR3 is CASSLQSGTEAFF. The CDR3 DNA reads TGTGCCAGCAGCCTCCAAAGTGGCACTGAAGCTTTCTTT.

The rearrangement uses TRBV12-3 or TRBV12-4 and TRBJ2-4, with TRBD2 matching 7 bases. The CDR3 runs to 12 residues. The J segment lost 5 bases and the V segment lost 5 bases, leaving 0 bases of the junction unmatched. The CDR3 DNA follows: TGTGCCAGCAGTGGGGGGGAAAACATTCAGTACTTC. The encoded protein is CASSGGENIQYF.

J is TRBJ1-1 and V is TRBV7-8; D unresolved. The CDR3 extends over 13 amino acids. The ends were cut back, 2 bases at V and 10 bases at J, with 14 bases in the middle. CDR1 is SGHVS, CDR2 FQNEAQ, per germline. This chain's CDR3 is CASSLWALHPAFF. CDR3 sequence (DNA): TGTGCCAGCAGCTTATGGGCACTCCACCCAGCTTTCTTT.

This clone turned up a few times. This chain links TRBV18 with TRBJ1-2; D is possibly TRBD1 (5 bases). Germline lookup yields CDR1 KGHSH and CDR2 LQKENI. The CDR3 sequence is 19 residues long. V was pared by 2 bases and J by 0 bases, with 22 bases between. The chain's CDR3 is CASSPYDVFTGGANYGYTF. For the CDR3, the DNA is TGTGCCAGCTCACCATACGACGTGTTTACGGGGGGAGCTAACTATGGCTACACCTTC. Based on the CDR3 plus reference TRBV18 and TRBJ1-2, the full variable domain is NAGVMQNPRHLVRRRGQEARLRCSPMKGHSHVYWYRQLPEEGLKFMVYLQKENIIDESGMPKERFSAEFPKEGPSILRIQQVVRGDSAAYFCASSPYDVFTGGANYGYTFGSGTRLTVV.

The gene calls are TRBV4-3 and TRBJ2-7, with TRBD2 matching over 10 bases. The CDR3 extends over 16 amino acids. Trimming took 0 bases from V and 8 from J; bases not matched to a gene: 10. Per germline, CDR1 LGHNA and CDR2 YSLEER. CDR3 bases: TGCGCCAGCAGCCAAGATTGGCTAGCGGGGGCCCCGAAGCAGTACTTC. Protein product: CASSQDWLAGAPKQYF.

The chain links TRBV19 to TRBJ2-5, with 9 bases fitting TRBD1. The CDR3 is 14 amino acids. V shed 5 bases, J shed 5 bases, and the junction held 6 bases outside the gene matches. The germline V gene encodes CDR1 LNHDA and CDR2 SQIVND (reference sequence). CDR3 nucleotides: TGTGCCAGTAGTCAGACAGGGGGTGGGGAGACCCAGTACTTC. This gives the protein CASSQTGGGETQYF.

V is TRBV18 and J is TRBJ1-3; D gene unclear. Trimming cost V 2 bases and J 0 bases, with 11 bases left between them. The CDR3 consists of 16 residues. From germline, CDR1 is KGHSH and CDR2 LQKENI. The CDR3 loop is CASSPTSGLSGNTIYF. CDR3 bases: TGTGCCAGCTCACCAACCTCGGGCCTCTCTGGAAACACCATATATTTT.

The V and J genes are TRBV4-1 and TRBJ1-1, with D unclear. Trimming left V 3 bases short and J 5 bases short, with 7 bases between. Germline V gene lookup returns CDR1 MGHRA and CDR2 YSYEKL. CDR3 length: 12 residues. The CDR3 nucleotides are TGCGCCAGCAGCCACGGGGTTACTGAAGCTTTCTTT. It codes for CASSHGVTEAFF.

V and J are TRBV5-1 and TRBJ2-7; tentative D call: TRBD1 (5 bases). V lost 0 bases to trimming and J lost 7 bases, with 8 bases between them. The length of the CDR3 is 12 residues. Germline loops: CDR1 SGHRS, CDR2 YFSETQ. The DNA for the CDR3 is TGCGCCAGCAGCTTGGCGACAGATGAGCAGTACTTC. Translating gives CASSLATDEQYF.

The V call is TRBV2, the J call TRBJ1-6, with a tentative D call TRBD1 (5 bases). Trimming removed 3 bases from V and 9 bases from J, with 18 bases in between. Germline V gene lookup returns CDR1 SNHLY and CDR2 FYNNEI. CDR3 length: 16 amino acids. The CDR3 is CASSEGDGYSGSPLHF. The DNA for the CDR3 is TGTGCCAGCAGTGAGGGGGATGGGTACTCGGGTTCACCCCTCCACTTT.

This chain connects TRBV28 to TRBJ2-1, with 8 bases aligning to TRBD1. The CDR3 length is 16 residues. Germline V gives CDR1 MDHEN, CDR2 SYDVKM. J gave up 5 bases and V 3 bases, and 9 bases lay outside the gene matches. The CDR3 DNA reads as TGTGCCAGCAGTTTCTTCGGACAGGGAGCCCACAATGAGCAGTTCTTC. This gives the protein CASSFFGQGAHNEQFF.

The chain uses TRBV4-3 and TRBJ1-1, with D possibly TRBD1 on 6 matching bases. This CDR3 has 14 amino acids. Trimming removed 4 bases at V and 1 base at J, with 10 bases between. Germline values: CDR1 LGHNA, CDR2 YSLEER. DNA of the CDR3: TGCGCCAGCAGCCCTCCGGGACAGAACACTGAAGCTTTCTTT. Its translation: CASSPPGQNTEAFF.

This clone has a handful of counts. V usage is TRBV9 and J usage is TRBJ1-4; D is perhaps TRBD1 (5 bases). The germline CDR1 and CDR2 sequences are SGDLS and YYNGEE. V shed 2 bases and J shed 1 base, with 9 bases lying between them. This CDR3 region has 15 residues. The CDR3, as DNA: TGTGCCAGCAGCGTGACAGCTCTAACTAATGAAAAACTGTTTTTT. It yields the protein CASSVTALTNEKLFF.

CDR3 in DNA: TGTGCCAGCAGCTTGGGCCGAATTCATGAGCAGTTCTTC. This gives the protein CASSLGRIHEQFF. The rearrangement links TRBV5-6 to TRBJ2-1; D is uncertain. The CDR3 sequence is 13 residues long. V was shortened by 0 bases and J by 8 bases, with 9 bases between the two germline ends. Germline V CDR1 and CDR2: SGHDT, YYEEEE.

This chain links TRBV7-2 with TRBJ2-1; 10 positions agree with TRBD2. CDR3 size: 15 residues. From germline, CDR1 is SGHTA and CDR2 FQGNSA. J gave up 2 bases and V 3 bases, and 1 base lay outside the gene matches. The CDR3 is CASSFGTSAYNEQFF. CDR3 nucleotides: TGTGCCAGCAGCTTCGGGACTAGCGCCTACAATGAGCAGTTCTTC.

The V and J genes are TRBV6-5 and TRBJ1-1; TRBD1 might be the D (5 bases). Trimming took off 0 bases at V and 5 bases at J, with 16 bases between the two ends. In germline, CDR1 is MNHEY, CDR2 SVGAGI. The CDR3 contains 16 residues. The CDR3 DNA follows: TGTGCCAGCAGTTACTCGAGTGGGGCTTTTAAAACTGAAGCTTTCTTT. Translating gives CASSYSSGAFKTEAFF.

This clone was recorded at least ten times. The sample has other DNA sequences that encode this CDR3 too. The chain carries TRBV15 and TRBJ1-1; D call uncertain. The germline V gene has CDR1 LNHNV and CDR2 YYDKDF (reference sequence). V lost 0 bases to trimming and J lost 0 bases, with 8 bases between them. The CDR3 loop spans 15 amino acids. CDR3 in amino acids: CATSRDKLLNTEAFF. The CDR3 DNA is TGTGCCACCAGCAGAGATAAACTGTTGAACACTGAAGCTTTCTTT.

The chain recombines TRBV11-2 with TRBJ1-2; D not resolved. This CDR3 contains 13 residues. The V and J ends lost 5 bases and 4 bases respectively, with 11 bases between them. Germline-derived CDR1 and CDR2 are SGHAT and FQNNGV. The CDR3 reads CASSQTNSYGYTF. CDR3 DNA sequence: TGTGCCAGCAGCCAGACTAATTCCTATGGCTACACCTTC.

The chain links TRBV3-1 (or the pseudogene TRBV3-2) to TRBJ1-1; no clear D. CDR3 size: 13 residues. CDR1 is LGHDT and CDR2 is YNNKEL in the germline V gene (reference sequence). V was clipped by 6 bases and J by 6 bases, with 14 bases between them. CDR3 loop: CASSRTPNAEAFF. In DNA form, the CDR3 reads TGTGCCAGCAGTCGGACTCCCAACGCTGAAGCTTTCTTT.

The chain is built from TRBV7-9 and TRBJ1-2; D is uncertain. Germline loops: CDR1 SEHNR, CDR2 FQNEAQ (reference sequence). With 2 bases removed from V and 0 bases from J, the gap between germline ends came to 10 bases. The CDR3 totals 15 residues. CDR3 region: CASSLMAGANYGYTF. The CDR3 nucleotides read TGTGCCAGCAGCTTAATGGCAGGCGCTAACTATGGCTACACCTTC.

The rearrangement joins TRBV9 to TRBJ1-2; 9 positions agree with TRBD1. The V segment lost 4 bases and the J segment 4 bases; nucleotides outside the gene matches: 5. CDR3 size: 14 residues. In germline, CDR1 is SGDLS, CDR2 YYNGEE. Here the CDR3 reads CASSPGQGAYGYTF. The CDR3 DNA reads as TGTGCCAGCAGCCCGGGACAGGGAGCCTATGGCTACACCTTC.

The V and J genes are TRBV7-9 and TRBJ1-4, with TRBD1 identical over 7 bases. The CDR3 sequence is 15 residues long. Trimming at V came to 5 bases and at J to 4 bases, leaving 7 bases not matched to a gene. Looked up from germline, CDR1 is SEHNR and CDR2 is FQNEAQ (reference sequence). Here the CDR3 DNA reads TGTGCCAGCAGCCCCGAGGGGGCGGGTAATGAAAAACTGTTTTTT. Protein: CASSPEGAGNEKLFF.

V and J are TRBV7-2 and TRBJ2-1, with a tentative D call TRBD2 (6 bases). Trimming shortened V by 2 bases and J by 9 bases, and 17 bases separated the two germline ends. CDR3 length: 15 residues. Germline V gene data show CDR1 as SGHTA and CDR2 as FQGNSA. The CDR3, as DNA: TGTGCCAGCAGCTTATCCCCGCTAGCGAGGGGTGAGCAGTTCTTC. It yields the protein CASSLSPLARGEQFF.

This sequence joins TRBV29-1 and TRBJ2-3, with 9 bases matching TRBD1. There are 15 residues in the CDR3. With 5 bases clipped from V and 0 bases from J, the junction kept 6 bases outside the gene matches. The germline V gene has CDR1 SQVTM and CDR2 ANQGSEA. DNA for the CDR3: TGCAGCGTTAATCCACAGGGGGCTAGCACAGATACGCAGTATTTT. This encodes CSVNPQGASTDTQYF.

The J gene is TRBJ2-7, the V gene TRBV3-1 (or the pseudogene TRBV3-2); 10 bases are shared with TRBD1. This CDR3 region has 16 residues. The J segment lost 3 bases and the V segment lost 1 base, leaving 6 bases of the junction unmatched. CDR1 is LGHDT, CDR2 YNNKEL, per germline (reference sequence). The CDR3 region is CASSQGTGGLVYEQYF. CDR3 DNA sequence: TGTGCCAGCAGCCAAGGGACAGGGGGACTTGTCTACGAGCAGTACTTC.

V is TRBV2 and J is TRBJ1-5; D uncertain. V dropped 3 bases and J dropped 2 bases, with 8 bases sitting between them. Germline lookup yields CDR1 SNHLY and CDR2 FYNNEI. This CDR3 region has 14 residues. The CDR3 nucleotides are TGTGCCAGCAGTGAGTTTCAGGGCAATCAGCCCCAGCATTTT. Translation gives CASSEFQGNQPQHF.

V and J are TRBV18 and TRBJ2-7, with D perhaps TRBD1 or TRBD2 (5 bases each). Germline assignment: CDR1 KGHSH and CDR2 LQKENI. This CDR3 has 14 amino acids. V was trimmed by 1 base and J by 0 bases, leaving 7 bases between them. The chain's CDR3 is CASSPRGDSYEQYF. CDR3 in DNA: TGTGCCAGCTCACCACGAGGGGACTCCTACGAGCAGTACTTC.

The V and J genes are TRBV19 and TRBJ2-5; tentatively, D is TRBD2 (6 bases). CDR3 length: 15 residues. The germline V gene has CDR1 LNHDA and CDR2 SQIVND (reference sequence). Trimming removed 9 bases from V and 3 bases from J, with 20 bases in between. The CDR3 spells CASKKWGGGEETQYF. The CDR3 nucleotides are TGTGCCAGCAAAAAGTGGGGAGGAGGGGAAGAGACCCAGTACTTC.

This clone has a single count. This CDR3 reads CASRPGRGNQPQHF. The CDR3 DNA is TGTGCCAGCAGACCTGGACGAGGAAATCAGCCCCAGCATTTT. This chain uses TRBV27 with TRBJ1-5; D gene uncertain. Germline V gene lookup returns CDR1 MNHEY and CDR2 SMNVEV (reference sequence). V lost 6 bases and J 4 bases, leaving 13 bases between the germline ends. CDR3 size: 14 residues.

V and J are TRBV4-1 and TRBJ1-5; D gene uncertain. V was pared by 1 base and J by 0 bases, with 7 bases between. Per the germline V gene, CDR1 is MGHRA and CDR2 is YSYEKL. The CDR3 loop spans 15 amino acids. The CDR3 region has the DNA TGCGCCAGCAGCCAAGGGCAGACTAGCAATCAGCCCCAGCATTTT. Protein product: CASSQGQTSNQPQHF.